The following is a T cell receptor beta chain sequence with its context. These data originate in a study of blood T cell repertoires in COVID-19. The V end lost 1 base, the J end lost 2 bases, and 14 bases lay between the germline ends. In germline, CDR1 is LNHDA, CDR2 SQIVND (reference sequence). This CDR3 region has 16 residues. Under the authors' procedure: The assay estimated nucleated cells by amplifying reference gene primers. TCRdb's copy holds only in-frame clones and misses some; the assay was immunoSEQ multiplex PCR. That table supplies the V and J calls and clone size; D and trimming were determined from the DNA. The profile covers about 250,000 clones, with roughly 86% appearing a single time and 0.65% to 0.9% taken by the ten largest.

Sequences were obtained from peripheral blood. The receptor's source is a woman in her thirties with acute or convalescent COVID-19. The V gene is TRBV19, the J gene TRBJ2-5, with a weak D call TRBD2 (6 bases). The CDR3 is CASSIGNGGWQETQYF. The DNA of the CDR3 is TGTGCCAGTAGTATAGGGAATGGAGGGTGGCAAGAGACCCAGTACTTC.